The text below deals with one TCR beta chain. Its cognate antigen has yet to be identified. No base quality information exists; no much larger clone differs at one position. The source of the sample is a study of PD-L1 blockade in urothelial cancer (dated by TCRdb to 2015 to 2018). About the investigation overall: Therapy was started at some point between 2014 and 2016 for all patients, and atezolizumab 1,200 mg was administered intravenously every 3 weeks. About nine tenths of the roughly 29 patients were males with bladder-origin urothelial cancer, and about 60% of the 29 reported a prior smoking history. Fewer than ten patients reached durable clinical benefit, while 15 to 25 patients did not. Whole exome sequencing and RNA sequencing of pretreatment tumors were performed alongside TCR sequencing in the same patients. Blood samples were analyzed 3 weeks after the start of treatment (second dose) and 6 weeks after the start of treatment. Under 30 patients had pretreatment blood TCR-seq, about 24 had at least one posttreatment blood collection, and about 24 had tumor TCR-seq. Durable clinical benefit was defined as a progression-free survival longer than 6 months, and TCR features were additionally tested against progression-free survival and overall survival. Blood samples yielded a median of around 150,000 T cells and approximately 83,000 unique TCRs, with median clonality approximately 0.08. The study was an exploratory multi-omic analysis of somatic, immune and clinical correlates of response to PD-L1 blockade with atezolizumab in urothelial cancer. An ECOG performance status of 0 or 1 was recorded for the patients, and 0 to 3 prior chemotherapy regimens had been received by the patients. Pretreatment tumor samples and matched peripheral blood, collected serially before and after atezolizumab treatment, underwent TCR sequencing.

Taken with the paper, the label for time point translates to: peripheral blood 6 weeks after treatment start. The cohort included some 30 patients with locally advanced or metastatic urothelial carcinoma who were treated at Memorial Sloan Kettering on a trial protocol. Peripheral blood mononuclear cells were collected from each patient pretreatment and during treatment, giving between 1 and 8 total time points per patient. The Qiagen DNeasy Blood extraction kit was used to purify genomic DNA from total PBMCs and tumor samples. PBMCs were collected pretreatment and during treatment, and were isolated and stored as previously described. Study-wide conclusions, independent of this receptor: Because the sample size was small (n ≈ 30) and many of the analyses were exploratory, the results are meant to be hypothesis-generating. Improved progression-free and overall survival was associated with having pretreatment peripheral blood TCR clonality below the median. Among patients with durable benefit, tumor-associated TCR clones showed greater expansion in peripheral blood 3 weeks after treatment started (n ≈ 21, p = 0.022).

Taken from cysteine to phenylalanine, the CDR3 has 15 residues. Left in the record is the CDR3 DNA by itself, 45 bases read in frame from the first base. The junction shows trimming of 0 bases on V and 0 bases on J, plus 8 bases between the germline ends. As encoded in the germline V gene (reference sequence), CDR1 is LNHNV while CDR2 is YYDKDF. Each PCR received spiked-in synthetic TCR analog templates so that absolute template abundance could be estimated from read counts. TCRbeta CDR3 regions were amplified from genomic DNA with bias-controlled V and J gene primers using the immunoSEQ assay. Sequencing of rearranged TCRbeta segments was performed at approximately 20X coverage. The published analysis was carried out like this. Sequencing errors were corrected by clustering, and CDR3s were annotated against IMGT so that V, D and J genes could be assigned. Only productive TCRbeta rearrangements were used in downstream analyses, excluding out-of-frame or stop-codon sequences. Clonality was calculated as one minus the Shannon entropy normalized by the log of the number of unique productive sequences. Fisher's exact test with Benjamini-Hochberg correction, at a threshold of adjusted p below 0.01, was used to find clones that differed between time points or between blood and tumor. This immuneACCESS table, as held by TCRdb, lists in-frame sequences with V and J called but not all clones. Of the missing ones, under half trace to an unresolved V gene in checked studies; the others have no known cause. From that table come the V and J calls and clone size; the DNA was used to work out D and trimming. The sample records roughly 120,000 clones, less than 95% of which are singletons. The ten largest account for about 4% of the sample.

Sequenced here: PBMCs, sampled around atezolizumab (anti-PD-L1) treatment. The clonotype originates from a man between 60 and 75 years old with urothelial cancer. The V and J segments used are TRBV15 and TRBJ2-5; 6 matching bases give a weak D call of TRBD2. The nucleotides read TGTGCCACCAGCAGAGATGGGACTCACCAAGAGACCCAGTACTTC. The resulting protein is CATSRDGTHQETQYF.